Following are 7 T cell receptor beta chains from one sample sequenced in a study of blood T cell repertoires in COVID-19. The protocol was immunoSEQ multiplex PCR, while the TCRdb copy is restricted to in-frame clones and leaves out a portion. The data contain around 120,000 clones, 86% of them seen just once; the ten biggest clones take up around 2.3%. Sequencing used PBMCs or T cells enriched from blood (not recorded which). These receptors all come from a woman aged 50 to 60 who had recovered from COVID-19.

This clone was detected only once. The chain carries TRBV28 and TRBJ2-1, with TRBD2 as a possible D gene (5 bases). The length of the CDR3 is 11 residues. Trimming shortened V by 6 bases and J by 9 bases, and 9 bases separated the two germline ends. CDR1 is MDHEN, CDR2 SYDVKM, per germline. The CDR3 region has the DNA TGTGCCAGCAGCGGCCTAGCTGAGCAGTTCTTC. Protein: CASSGLAEQFF.

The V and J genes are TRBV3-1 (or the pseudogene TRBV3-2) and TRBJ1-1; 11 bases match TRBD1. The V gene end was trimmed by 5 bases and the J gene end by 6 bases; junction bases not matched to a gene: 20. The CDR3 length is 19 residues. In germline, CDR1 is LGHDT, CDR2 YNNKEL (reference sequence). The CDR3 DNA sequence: TGTGCCAGCAGCGGCCGGGACAGGGGGTATTCCCCAAGCTTCGCTGAAGCTTTCTTT. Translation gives CASSGRDRGYSPSFAEAFF.

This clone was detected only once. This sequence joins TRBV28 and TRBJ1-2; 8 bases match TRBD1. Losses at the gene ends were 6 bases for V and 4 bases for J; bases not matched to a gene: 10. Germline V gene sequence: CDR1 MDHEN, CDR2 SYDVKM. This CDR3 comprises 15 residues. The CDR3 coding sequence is TGTGCCAGCAGGGGGGCAGGGGGCTTCCTCTATGGCTACACCTTC. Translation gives CASRGAGGFLYGYTF.

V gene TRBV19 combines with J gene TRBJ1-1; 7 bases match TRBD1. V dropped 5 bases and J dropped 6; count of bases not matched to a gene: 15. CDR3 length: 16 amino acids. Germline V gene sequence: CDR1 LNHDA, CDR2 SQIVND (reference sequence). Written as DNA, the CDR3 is TGTGCCAGTAGTCCCATCTCCCGGGACAGTACAGCTGAAGCTTTCTTT. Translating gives CASSPISRDSTAEAFF. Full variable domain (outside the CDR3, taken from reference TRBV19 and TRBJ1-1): DGGITQSPKYLFRKEGQNVTLSCEQNLNHDAMYWYRQDPGQGLRLIYYSQIVNDFQKGDIAEGYSVSREKKESFPLTVTSAQKNPTAFYLCASSPISRDSTAEAFFGQGTRLTVV.

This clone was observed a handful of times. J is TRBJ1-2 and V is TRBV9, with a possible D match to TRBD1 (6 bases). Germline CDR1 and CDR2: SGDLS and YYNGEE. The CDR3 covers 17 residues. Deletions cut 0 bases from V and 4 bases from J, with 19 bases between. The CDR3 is CASSVVNSGGGSYGYTF. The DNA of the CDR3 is TGTGCCAGCAGCGTAGTCAATTCGGGGGGCGGTAGCTATGGCTACACCTTC. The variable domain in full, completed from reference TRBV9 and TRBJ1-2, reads DSGVTQTPKHLITATGQRVTLRCSPRSGDLSVYWYQQSLDQGLQFLIQYYNGEERAKGNILERFSAQQFPDLHSELNLSSLELGDSALYFCASSVVNSGGGSYGYTFGSGTRLTVV.

The CDR3 is CASSLEGDRGNETQYF. The CDR3 DNA sequence: TGTGCCAGCAGCTTAGAGGGGGACAGGGGTAATGAGACCCAGTACTTC. The chain links TRBV7-6 to TRBJ2-5, with 10 bases identical to TRBD1. With 1 base clipped from V and 5 bases from J, the junction kept 7 bases outside the gene matches. The CDR3 consists of 16 residues. The germline V gene encodes CDR1 SGHVS and CDR2 FNYEAQ.

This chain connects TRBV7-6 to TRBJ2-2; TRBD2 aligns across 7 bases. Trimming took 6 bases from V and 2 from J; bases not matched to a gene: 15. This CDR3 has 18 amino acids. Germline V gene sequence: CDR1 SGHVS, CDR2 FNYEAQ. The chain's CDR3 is CASSYSRLAVNNTGELFF. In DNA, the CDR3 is TGTGCCAGCAGTTATAGCCGTCTAGCGGTGAATAACACCGGGGAGCTGTTTTTT.